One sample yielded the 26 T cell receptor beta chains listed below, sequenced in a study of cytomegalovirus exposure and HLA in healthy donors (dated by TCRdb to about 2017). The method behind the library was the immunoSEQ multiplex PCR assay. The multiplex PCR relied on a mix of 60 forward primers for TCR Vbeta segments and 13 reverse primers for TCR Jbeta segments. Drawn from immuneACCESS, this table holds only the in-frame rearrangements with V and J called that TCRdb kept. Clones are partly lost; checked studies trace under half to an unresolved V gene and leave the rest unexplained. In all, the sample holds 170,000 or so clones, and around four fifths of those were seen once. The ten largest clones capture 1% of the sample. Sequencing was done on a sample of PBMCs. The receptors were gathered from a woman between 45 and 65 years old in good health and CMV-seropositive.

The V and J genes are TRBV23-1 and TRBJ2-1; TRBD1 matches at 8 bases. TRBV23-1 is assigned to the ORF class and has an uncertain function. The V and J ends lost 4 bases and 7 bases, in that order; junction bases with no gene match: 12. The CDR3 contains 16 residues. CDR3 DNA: TGCGCCAGCAGTCGCTGGACAGGGATTCTGGGGAATGAGCAGTTCTTC. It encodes CASSRWTGILGNEQFF.

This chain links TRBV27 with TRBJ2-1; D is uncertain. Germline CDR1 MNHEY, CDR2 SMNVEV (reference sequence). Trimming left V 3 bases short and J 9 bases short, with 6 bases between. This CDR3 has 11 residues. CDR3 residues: CASSFGGEQFF. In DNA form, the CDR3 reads TGTGCCAGCAGTTTCGGTGGTGAGCAGTTCTTC.

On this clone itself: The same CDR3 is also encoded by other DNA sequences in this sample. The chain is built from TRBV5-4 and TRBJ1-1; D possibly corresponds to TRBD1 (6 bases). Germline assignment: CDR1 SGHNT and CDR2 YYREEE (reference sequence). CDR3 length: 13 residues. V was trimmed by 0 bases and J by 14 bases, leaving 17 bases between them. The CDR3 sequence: CASSLGLGARAFF. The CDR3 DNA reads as TGTGCCAGCAGCTTGGGGTTGGGGGCCAGAGCCTTCTTT.

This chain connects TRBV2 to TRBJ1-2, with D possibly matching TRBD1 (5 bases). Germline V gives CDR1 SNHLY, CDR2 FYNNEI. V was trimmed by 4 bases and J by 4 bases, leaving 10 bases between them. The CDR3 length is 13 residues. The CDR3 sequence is CASSGQPIYGYTF. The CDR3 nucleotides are TGTGCCAGCAGTGGACAGCCTATCTATGGCTACACCTTC.

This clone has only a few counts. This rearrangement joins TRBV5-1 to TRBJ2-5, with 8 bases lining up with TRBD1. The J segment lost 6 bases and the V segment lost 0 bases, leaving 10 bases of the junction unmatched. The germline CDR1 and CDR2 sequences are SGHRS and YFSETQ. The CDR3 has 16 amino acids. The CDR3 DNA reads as TGCGCCAGCAGCTTGGAGACAGGGGAAATAAGGAAGACCCAGTACTTC. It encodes CASSLETGEIRKTQYF. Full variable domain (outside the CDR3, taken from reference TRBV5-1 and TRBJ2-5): KAGVTQTPRYLIKTRGQQVTLSCSPISGHRSVSWYQQTPGQGLQFLFEYFSETQRNKGNFPGRFSGRQFSNSRSEMNVSTLELGDSALYLCASSLETGEIRKTQYFGPGTRLLVL.

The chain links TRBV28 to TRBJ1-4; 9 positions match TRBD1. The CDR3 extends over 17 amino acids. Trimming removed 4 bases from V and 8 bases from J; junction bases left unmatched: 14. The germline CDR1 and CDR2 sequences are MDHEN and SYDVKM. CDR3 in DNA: TGTGCCAGCAGTTCTAACCCCCCGGGACAGGGTGAAGAAAAACTGTTTTTT. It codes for CASSSNPPGQGEEKLFF.

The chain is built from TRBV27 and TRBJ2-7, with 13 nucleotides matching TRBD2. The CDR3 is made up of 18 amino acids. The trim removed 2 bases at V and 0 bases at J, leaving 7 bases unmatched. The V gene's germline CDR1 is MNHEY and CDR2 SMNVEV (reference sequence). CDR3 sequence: CASSLMGGLAGVSYEQYF. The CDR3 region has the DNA TGTGCCAGCAGTTTAATGGGAGGACTAGCGGGAGTCTCCTACGAGCAGTACTTC.

CDR3 sequence (DNA): TGTGCCAGCAGTATGGGGCTAGCGGGGAACAATGAGCAGTTCTTC. It encodes CASSMGLAGNNEQFF. The V call is TRBV2, the J call TRBJ2-1, with 9 bases fitting TRBD2. The CDR3 is 15 amino acids. The J segment lost 5 bases and the V segment lost 5 bases, leaving 7 bases of the junction unmatched. CDR1 is SNHLY, CDR2 FYNNEI, per germline.

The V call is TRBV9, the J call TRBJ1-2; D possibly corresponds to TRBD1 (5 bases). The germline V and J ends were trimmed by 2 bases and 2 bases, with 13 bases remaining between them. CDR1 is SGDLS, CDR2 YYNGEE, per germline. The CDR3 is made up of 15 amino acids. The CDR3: CASSVGGSRNYGYTF. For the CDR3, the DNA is TGTGCCAGCAGCGTGGGGGGGAGTAGGAACTATGGCTACACCTTC.

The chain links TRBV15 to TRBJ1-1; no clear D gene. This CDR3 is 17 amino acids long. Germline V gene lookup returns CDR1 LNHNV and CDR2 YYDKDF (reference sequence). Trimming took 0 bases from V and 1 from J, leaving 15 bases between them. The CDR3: CATSRDRVRRSNTEAFF. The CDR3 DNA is TGTGCCACCAGCAGAGATAGAGTGAGGAGATCGAACACTGAAGCTTTCTTT.

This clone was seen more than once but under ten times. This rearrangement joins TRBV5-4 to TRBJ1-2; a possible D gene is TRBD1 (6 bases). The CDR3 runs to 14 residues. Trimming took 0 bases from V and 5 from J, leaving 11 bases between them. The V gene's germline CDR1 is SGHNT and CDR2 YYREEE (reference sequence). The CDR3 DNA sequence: TGTGCCAGCAGCTTGGTTCAGGGGAAATATGGCTACACCTTC. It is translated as CASSLVQGKYGYTF.

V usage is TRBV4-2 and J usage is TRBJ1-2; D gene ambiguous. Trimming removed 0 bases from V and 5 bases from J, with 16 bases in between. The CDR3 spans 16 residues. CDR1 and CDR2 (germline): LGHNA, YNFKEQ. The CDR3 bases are TGTGCCAGCAGCCAAGATCGCAATTCGGAGACTTATGGCTACACCTTC. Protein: CASSQDRNSETYGYTF.

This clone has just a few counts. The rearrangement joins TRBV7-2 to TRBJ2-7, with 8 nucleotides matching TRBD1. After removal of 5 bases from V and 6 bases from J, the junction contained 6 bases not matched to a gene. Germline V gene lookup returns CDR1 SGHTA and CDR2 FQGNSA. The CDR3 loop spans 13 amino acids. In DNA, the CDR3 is TGTGCCAGCAGCCCGACAGGGGTCGCCGAGCAGTACTTC. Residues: CASSPTGVAEQYF.

The CDR3 spells CASSPGWANEKLFF. In nucleotides, the CDR3 is TGTGCCAGCTCTCCCGGATGGGCAAATGAAAAACTGTTTTTT. The chain carries TRBV27 and TRBJ1-4; D is ambiguous. Germline loops: CDR1 MNHEY, CDR2 SMNVEV (reference sequence). This CDR3 spans 14 amino acids. Trimming cost V 8 bases and J 5 bases, with 15 bases left between them.

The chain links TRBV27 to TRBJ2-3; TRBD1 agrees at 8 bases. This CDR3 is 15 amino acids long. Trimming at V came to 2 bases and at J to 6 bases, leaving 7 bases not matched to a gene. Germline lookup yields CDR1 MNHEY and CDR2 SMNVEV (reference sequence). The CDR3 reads CASSLGPGGEDTQYF. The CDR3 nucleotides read TGTGCCAGCAGTTTAGGGCCAGGGGGCGAGGATACGCAGTATTTT.

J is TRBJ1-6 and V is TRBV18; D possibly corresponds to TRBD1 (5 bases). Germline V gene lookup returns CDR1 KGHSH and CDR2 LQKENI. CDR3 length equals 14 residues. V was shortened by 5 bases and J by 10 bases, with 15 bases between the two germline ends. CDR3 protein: CASSGIGGESPLHF. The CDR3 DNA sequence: TGTGCCAGCTCAGGAATTGGGGGGGAATCACCCCTCCACTTT.

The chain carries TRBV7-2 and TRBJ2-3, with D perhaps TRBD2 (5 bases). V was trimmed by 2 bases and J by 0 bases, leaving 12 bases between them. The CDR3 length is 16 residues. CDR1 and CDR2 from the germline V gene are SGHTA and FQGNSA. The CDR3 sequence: CASSLLGGSSTDTQYF. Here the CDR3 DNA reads TGTGCCAGCAGCTTATTGGGCGGGTCTAGCACAGATACGCAGTATTTT. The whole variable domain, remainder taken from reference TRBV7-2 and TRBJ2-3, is GAGVSQSPSNKVTEKGKDVELRCDPISGHTALYWYRQSLGQGLEFLIYFQGNSAPDKSGLPSDRFSAERTGGSVSTLTIQRTQQEDSAVYLCASSLLGGSSTDTQYFGPGTRLTVL.

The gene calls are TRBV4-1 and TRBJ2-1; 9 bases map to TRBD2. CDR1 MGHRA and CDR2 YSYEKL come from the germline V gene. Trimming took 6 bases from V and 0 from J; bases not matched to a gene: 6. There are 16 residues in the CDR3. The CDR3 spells CASSRSGGSSYNEQFF. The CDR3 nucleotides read TGCGCCAGCAGTCGTAGCGGGGGTAGCTCCTACAATGAGCAGTTCTTC.

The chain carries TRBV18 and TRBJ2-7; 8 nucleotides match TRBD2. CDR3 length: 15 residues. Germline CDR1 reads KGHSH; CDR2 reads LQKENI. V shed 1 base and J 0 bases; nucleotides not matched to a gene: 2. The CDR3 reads CASSPRRGDSYEQYF. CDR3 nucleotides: TGTGCCAGCTCACCACGGCGGGGGGACTCCTACGAGCAGTACTTC.

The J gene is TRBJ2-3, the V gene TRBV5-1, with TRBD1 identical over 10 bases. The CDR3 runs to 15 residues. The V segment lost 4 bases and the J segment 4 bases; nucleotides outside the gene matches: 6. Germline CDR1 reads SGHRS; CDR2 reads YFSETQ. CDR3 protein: CASSDLTGGADTQYF. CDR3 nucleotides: TGCGCCAGCAGCGATTTGACAGGGGGCGCAGATACGCAGTATTTT. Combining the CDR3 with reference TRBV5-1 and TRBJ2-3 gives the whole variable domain KAGVTQTPRYLIKTRGQQVTLSCSPISGHRSVSWYQQTPGQGLQFLFEYFSETQRNKGNFPGRFSGRQFSNSRSEMNVSTLELGDSALYLCASSDLTGGADTQYFGPGTRLTVL.

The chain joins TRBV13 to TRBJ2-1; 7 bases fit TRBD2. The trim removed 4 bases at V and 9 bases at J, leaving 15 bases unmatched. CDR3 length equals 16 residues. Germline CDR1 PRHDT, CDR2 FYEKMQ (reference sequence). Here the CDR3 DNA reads TGTGCCAGCAGCTCCCAAGCGGGATTCCCTCGGAGTGAGCAGTTCTTC. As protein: CASSSQAGFPRSEQFF.

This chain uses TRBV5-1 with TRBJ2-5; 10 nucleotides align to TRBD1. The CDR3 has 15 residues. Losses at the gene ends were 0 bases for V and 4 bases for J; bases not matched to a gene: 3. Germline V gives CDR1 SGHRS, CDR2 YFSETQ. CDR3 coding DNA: TGCGCCAGCAGCTTGGATCGACAGGGGGCAGAGACCCAGTACTTC. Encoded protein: CASSLDRQGAETQYF.

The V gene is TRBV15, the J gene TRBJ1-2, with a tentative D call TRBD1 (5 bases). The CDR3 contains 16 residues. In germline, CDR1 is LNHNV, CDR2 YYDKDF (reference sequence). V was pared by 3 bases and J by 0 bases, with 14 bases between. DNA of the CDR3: TGTGCCACCAGCAGGAGCTTTGGGGGGTCTAACTATGGCTACACCTTC. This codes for CATSRSFGGSNYGYTF.

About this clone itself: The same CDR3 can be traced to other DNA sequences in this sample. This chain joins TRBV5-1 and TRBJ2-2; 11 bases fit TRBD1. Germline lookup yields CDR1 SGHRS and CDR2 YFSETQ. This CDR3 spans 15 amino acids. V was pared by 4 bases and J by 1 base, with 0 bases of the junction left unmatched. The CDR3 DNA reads TGCGCCAGCAGCGGGACAGGGGGGAACACCGGGGAGCTGTTTTTT. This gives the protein CASSGTGGNTGELFF. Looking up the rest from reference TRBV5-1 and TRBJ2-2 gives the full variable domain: KAGVTQTPRYLIKTRGQQVTLSCSPISGHRSVSWYQQTPGQGLQFLFEYFSETQRNKGNFPGRFSGRQFSNSRSEMNVSTLELGDSALYLCASSGTGGNTGELFFGEGSRLTVL.

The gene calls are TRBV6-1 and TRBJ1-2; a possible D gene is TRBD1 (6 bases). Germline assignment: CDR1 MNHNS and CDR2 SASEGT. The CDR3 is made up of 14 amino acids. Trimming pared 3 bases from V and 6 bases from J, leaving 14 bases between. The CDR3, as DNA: TGTGCCAGCAGTGAGTCCGGGACACTGAATGGCTACACCTTC. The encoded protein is CASSESGTLNGYTF.

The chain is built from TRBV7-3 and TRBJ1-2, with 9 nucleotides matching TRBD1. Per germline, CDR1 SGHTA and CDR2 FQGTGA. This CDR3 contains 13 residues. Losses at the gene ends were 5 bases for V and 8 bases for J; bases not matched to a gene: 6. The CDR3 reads CASSPGTGNGYTF. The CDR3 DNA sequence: TGTGCCAGCAGCCCGGGGACAGGGAACGGCTACACCTTC.